The rows below give T cell receptor beta chains drawn from one sample of a study of blood T cell repertoires in COVID-19. Assay used: immunoSEQ multiplex PCR; TCRdb lists only in-frame clones, some missing. The data contain 350,000 to 400,000 clones, around 89% of them singletons. The sequenced sample was PBMCs or T cells enriched from blood (not recorded which). These receptors were collected from a man aged 18 to 29 who had recovered from COVID-19. Both conserved end residues are part of each CDR3. D genes are given only for firm matches. Expanded clones get a size class; other rows say once, few or many, or leave the size out.

>-|TRBV9|TRBD2|TRBJ2-5
TGTGCCAGCAGCCCCCAACTAGCGGGGGGCCGTCACCAAGAGACCCAGTACTTC
CASSPQLAGGRHQETQYF
>-|TRBV5-1|TRBD1|TRBJ1-3
TGCGCCAGCAGTCGCGAACCGGGACAGGGATTCTCTGGAAACACCATATATTTT
CASSREPGQGFSGNTIYF
>-|TRBV7-2|-|TRBJ1-1
TGTGCCAGCAGCCCCCACGCGGGGGCGAACACTGAAGCTTTCTTT
CASSPHAGANTEAFF
>-|TRBV19|-|TRBJ2-5
TGTGCCAGTAGTATAGATCAGGGAGGGACCCAGTACTTC
CASSIDQGGTQYF
>-|TRBV11-2|TRBD2|TRBJ2-5
TGTGCCAGCAGCTTAGGAGGGACTAGCCAAGAGACCCAGTACTTC
CASSLGGTSQETQYF
>-|TRBV6-5|-|TRBJ1-3
TGTGCCAGCAGTTACTCGTATGGCAGGGCTGGAAACACCATATATTTT
CASSYSYGRAGNTIYF
>-|TRBV4-3|-|TRBJ2-2
TGCGCCAGCAGCCAAGGAAGCGTCCTTAACACCGGGGAGCTGTTTTTT
CASSQGSVLNTGELFF
>-|TRBV19|-|TRBJ2-1
TGTGCCAGTAGTATAGACGGGAACCACTACAATGAGCAGTTCTTC
CASSIDGNHYNEQFF
>-|TRBV7-3|TRBD1|TRBJ2-1
TGTGCCAGCAGCTTCGGGGGACAGGGGAGGAATGAGCAGTTCTTC
CASSFGGQGRNEQFF
>-|TRBV29-1|TRBD1|TRBJ2-3
TGCAGCTCCCGACAGGGGACTTCCCCCCTTTCTTATACGCAGTATTTT
CSSRQGTSPLSYTQYF
>-|TRBV30|-|TRBJ2-1
TGTGCCTGGAGTGAACTAAGCTCCTACAATGAGCAGTTCTTC
CAWSELSSYNEQFF
>once|TRBV3-1/TRBV3-2|-|TRBJ1-2
TGTGCCAGCAGCCCAGCAGGGTATGGCTACACCTTC
CASSPAGYGYTF
>-|TRBV5-4|-|TRBJ2-2
TGTGCCAGCAGCTTGGTCATGAACACCGGGGAGCTGTTTTTT
CASSLVMNTGELFF
>-|TRBV7-9|TRBD1|TRBJ2-2
TGTGCCAGCAGCATGACAGGGACCGGGGAGCTGTTTTTT
CASSMTGTGELFF
>once|TRBV6-5|-|TRBJ1-5
TGTGCCAGCAGGCGGTACAGGGCCCCCAATCAGCCCCAGCATTTT
CASRRYRAPNQPQHF
>-|TRBV11-2|-|TRBJ1-6
TGTGCCAGCAGCCAACGAGGAGCTCCCAGTAATAATTCACCCCTCCACTTT
CASSQRGAPSNNSPLHF
>-|TRBV5-1|-|TRBJ2-7
TGCGCCAGCAGCCCAGAGCCGGGACAAACCTACGAGCAGTACTTC
CASSPEPGQTYEQYF
>-|TRBV5-4|-|TRBJ2-1
TGTGCCAGCAGCTTCGCACTCACCAATGAGCAGTTCTTC
CASSFALTNEQFF
>-|TRBV6-4|-|TRBJ2-1
TGTGCCAGCAGTGAGAGTCAGGATATTAAAGAGCAGTTCTTC
CASSESQDIKEQFF
>-|TRBV3-1/TRBV3-2|-|TRBJ1-1
TGTGCCAGCAGCCAAGATGGCCCCACTGAAGCTTTCTTT
CASSQDGPTEAFF
>-|TRBV3-1/TRBV3-2|-|TRBJ1-4
TGTGCCAGCAGCCGAGGGACATTGAGGAATGAAAAACTGTTTTTT
CASSRGTLRNEKLFF
>few|TRBV11-1|-|TRBJ1-2
TGTGCCAGCGGCGCGGTCGGGGTCGCTGGTGGCTACACCTTC
CASGAVGVAGGYTF
>-|TRBV28|TRBD1|TRBJ2-7
TGTGCCAGCAGTAGGGCCGGACAGGGGATTTTGTCTGGGCACTTC
CASSRAGQGILSGHF
>-|TRBV5-1|-|TRBJ1-1
TGCGCCAGCAGCTTGCAAGGACAGAAGAACACTGAAGCTTTCTTT
CASSLQGQKNTEAFF
>-|TRBV9|TRBD1|TRBJ2-7
TGTGCCAGCAGCCCAAGTCCTTCTACATTAGGGACAGGTCACCCCTACGAGCAGTACTTC
CASSPSPSTLGTGHPYEQYF
>-|TRBV15|-|TRBJ1-1
TGTGCCACCAGCAGAGGACAGAACGCTTTCTTT
CATSRGQNAFF
>once|TRBV2|TRBD1|TRBJ1-4
TGTGCCAGCAGTCGGACAGGGGTAGCTAATGAAAAACTGTTTTTT
CASSRTGVANEKLFF
>-|TRBV7-6|-|TRBJ2-5
TGTGCCAGCAGCTTAGCGGGGGGGCTACTAGAGACCCAGTACTTC
CASSLAGGLLETQYF
>-|TRBV11-2|TRBD2|TRBJ2-3
TGTGCCAGCAGCACCCGAGCGGGAGTGAAAGAAGATACGCAGTATTTT
CASSTRAGVKEDTQYF
>-|TRBV23-1|TRBD1|TRBJ1-2
TGCGCCAGCAGTCAATCATTTTGGGGGACAGGGGGTGATGGCTACACCTTC
CASSQSFWGTGGDGYTF
>few|TRBV6-5|-|TRBJ2-1
TGTGCCAGCAGTTACTCCGGGGATAGGCAGTTCTTC
CASSYSGDRQFF
>once|TRBV2|-|TRBJ2-2
TGTGCCAGCAGTGCGGAGGGGGCCGGCTGGGATGACACCGGGGAGCTGTTTTTT
CASSAEGAGWDDTGELFF
>-|TRBV10-3|-|TRBJ1-2
TGTGCCATCAGTGAGCAGGGTGGGAAGGGCTACACCTTC
CAISEQGGKGYTF
>-|TRBV5-1|-|TRBJ2-2
TGCGCCAGCAGCCCCGAGATCCCCACCGGGGAGCTGTTTTTT
CASSPEIPTGELFF
>-|TRBV11-2|-|TRBJ1-2
TGTGCCAGCAGCTCTAAACGGAGTATGGGCTACACCTTC
CASSSKRSMGYTF
>once|TRBV5-1|-|TRBJ2-5
TGCGCCAGCAGCTCCCCCCCGACAACGTACCAAGAGACCCAGTACTTC
CASSSPPTTYQETQYF
>-|TRBV6-2/TRBV6-3|TRBD2|TRBJ2-3
TGTGCCAGCAGTTATTCCGGACTAGCGGGGGGTCCTACCGGTACGCAGTATTTT
CASSYSGLAGGPTGTQYF
>-|TRBV27|-|TRBJ2-7
TGTGCCAGCAGTTTATCGGCATGGGGTCAGGGCAGAGGCGAGCAGTACTTC
CASSLSAWGQGRGEQYF
>-|TRBV5-6|-|TRBJ2-2
TGTGCCAGCAGCGACCCTTCATCGGGTGGCGGGGAGCTGTTTTTT
CASSDPSSGGGELFF
>-|TRBV4-3|-|TRBJ2-5
TGCGCCAGCAGCCAAGGGGGCAGTCAAGAGACCCAGTACTTC
CASSQGGSQETQYF
>few|TRBV19|TRBD1|TRBJ1-5
TGTGCCAGTAGTAATACAGGGGGCGGTCAGCCCCAGCATTTT
CASSNTGGGQPQHF
>-|TRBV5-1|TRBD1|TRBJ2-1
TGCGCCAGCACCACGTGGGGTCAGGGGGCGCAAGACAATGAGCAGTTCTTC
CASTTWGQGAQDNEQFF
>-|TRBV6-5|TRBD1|TRBJ1-5
TGTGCCAGCAGGTCGACAGGGACTAGCAATCAGCCCCAGCATTTT
CASRSTGTSNQPQHF
>-|TRBV6-5|TRBD1|TRBJ1-2
TGTGCCAGCAAGGGAACACGTTCAGGGGGCGCACACACCTTC
CASKGTRSGGAHTF
>-|TRBV3-1/TRBV3-2|-|TRBJ1-2
TGTGCCAGCAGCCCCCAGGACAAGAGCTACACCTTC
CASSPQDKSYTF
>once|TRBV5-1|TRBD1|TRBJ1-1
TGCGCCAGCAGCTGGACAGGGAGCATCACTGAAGCTTTCTTT
CASSWTGSITEAFF
>-|TRBV29-1|-|TRBJ1-2
TGCAGCGCCTCGACTCCCGCGTATGGCTACACCTTC
CSASTPAYGYTF
>-|TRBV4-2|TRBD1|TRBJ2-3
TGTGCCAGCAGTCGAGGACAGGGGCTCACAGATACGCAGTATTTT
CASSRGQGLTDTQYF